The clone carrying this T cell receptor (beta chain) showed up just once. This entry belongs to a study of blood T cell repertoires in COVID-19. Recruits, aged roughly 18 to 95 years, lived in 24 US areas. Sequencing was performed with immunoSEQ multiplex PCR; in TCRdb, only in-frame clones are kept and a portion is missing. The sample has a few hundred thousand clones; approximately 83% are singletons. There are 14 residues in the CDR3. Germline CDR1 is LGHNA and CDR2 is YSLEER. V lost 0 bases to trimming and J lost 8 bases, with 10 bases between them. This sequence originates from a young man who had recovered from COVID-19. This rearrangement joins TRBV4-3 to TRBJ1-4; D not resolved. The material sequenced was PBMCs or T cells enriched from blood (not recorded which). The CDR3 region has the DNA TGCGCCAGCAGCCAAGAGACATCGGCGGAAAAACTGTTTTTT. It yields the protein CASSQETSAEKLFF.